Listed below are T cell receptor beta chains from one sample, sequenced in a study of CD8+ T cells in alopecia areata. Produced via immunoSEQ multiplex PCR; TCRdb's table is partial and in-frame only. The sample carries roughly 200,000 clones, 35% to 45% recorded once. The starting material was CD4+ T cells sorted from blood, obtained at approximately week 30, from a patient treated with tofacitinib. These receptors were taken from a human donor with alopecia areata. CDR3s leave out the opening cysteine and the closing phenylalanine or tryptophan. The size entry is marked missing in some rows and otherwise reads once, few, many or a size class.

CDR3aa,v_gene,abundance
ASSLDFGRADEQY,TRBV5-1,-
ASSLAEGTEQF,TRBV7-6,once
ASSEGTGIVNEQF,TRBV5-1,-
ASSIEGAGANVLT,TRBV5-1,once
ASTGSKSGAAF,TRBV27,few
ASSEGSGRAFDEQY,TRBV6-1,few
AWSSGTGGGYGYT,TRBV30,-
ASSYTSGRTDTQY,TRBV6-5,-
ASSLNEATEY,TRBV7-9,few
ASPLLPGQATDTQY,TRBV5-1,-
ASSTRKQGRYTGELF,TRBV19,few
ASSYGRGNEQF,TRBV27,-
ASSPLGDTQY,TRBV5-1,-
AWSRTAQGDTQY,TRBV30,-
ASSQEGTSGLGQF,TRBV4-1,-
ASSLLPGAEYEQY,TRBV27,-
ASSVQLYGYT,TRBV6-5,few
AWSRALIEYGYT,TRBV30,once
ASSPNGGGAGTDTQY,TRBV7-2,-
ASSIEGRGEAF,TRBV19,-
ASSRTDSSNQPQH,TRBV11-2,-
ASSLEQVLAKNIQY,TRBV5-5,-
ASRRQGGGDEQY,TRBV6-5,-
SVEVQATAKNIQY,TRBV29-1,few
ASSSDSQVGNTEAF,TRBV18,few
ASSLEGAGKLF,TRBV11-2,few
ATSRDTGVGYSEQY,TRBV15,-
ASSSASTDTQY,TRBV7-2,-
ASSYLTGGGTEAF,TRBV6-5,once
ASSQPGGQETQY,TRBV6-5,few
ASSLLSNEQF,TRBV7-9,few
ASSLGGLASYNEQF,TRBV5-1,few
ASTPIGRVEKLF,TRBV6-1,few
ASSLGLAVSTDTQY,TRBV5-1,few
ASSQEWGRHV,TRBV14,few
AWSKQSYEQY,TRBV30,-
ASSQRGLAGNTQY,TRBV7-9,-
ASSLSGAGEDEQF,TRBV5-4,-
ASSYRQENSPLH,TRBV6-5,few
ASSSTSGNQPQH,TRBV9,-
SVAGTGGNEQY,TRBV29-1,-
ASSQIGREGQAKNIQY,TRBV4-1,-
ASSSQGYTEAF,TRBV7-9,few
ASGFGTSGTYEQY,TRBV12-5,-
AWSVSDSSSGNTIY,TRBV30,-
ASSSFPDRSNQPQH,TRBV7-3,-
ASSYGGRSNQPQH,TRBV6-6,-
ASSLGLAEAGELF,TRBV7-2,-
ASSPGANYQPQH,TRBV7-6,-
ASRRPGDYEQY,TRBV27,few
ASSSGTSGEIKQF,TRBV9,once
ASSSDANTGELF,TRBV11-2,few
ASSQGKGSSYEQY,TRBV4-2,few
ASRLEGAPNIQY,TRBV5-1,-